Sequencing of this TCR beta chain was carried out in a study of CD8 T cells in Susac syndrome. The study's findings and limits: That the number of individuals in its TCR sequencing and HLA analysis was relatively small was acknowledged by the study.

cDNA came from about 0.46 to 1 ug RNA primed by random hexamers. TCR beta CDR3 was amplified by immunoSEQ covering 54 Vbeta and 13 Jbeta. TCRdb redid the calling of the immunoSEQ multiplex PCR reads with MiXCR, one entry per CDR3 protein. The sample carries about 400,000 distinct CDR3 sequences, approximately 89% recorded once. A word on this clonotype: The antigen is not known.

Blood CD8+ and CD4+ T cells underwent high-throughput TCR beta sequencing. The multiple sclerosis control cohort comprised treatment-naive individuals presenting with stable or active relapsing-remitting disease. Trimming left V 5 bases short and J 0 bases short, with 8 bases between. Germline CDR1 MNHEY, CDR2 SVGAGI. The CDR3 length is 14 residues. This chain links TRBV6-5 with TRBJ1-5; D unresolved. The clonotype originates from a human donor with multiple sclerosis. Sequencing used CD8+ T cells from PBMCs. The CDR3 is CASSPSDSNQPQHF. CDR3 sequence (DNA): TGTGCCAGCAGTCCCTCGGATAGCAATCAGCCCCAGCATTTT.